Presented here are 14 T cell receptor beta chains from one specimen sequenced in a study of blood T cell repertoires in COVID-19. Sequencing was performed with immunoSEQ multiplex PCR; in TCRdb, only in-frame clones are kept and a portion is missing. The sample has approximately 260,000 clones, around 83% seen once. Material for sequencing was peripheral blood. The receptors stem from a man between 18 and 29 years old with active or convalescent COVID-19.

The genes are TRBV18 and TRBJ2-7, with TRBD1 as a possible D gene (6 bases). CDR3 length: 15 amino acids. Trimming pared 1 base from V and 12 bases from J, leaving 22 bases between. Germline V gives CDR1 KGHSH, CDR2 LQKENI. CDR3 region: CASSPRWSGTGHGYF. CDR3 bases: TGTGCCAGCTCACCACGTTGGTCAGGCACAGGGCATGGGTACTTC.

The chain uses TRBV30 and TRBJ2-3, with 13 nucleotides matching TRBD2. V shed 7 bases, J shed 7 bases, and the junction held 11 bases outside the gene matches. Germline V gene lookup returns CDR1 GTSNPN and CDR2 SVGIG (reference sequence). There are 15 residues in the CDR3. The chain's CDR3 is CALALAGGPMNTQYF. The CDR3 DNA is TGTGCCTTGGCACTAGCGGGAGGGCCTATGAATACGCAGTATTTT.

There are a few counts of this clone. The V gene is TRBV3-1 (or the pseudogene TRBV3-2), the J gene TRBJ1-6; 8 bases are shared with TRBD1. From germline, CDR1 is LGHDT and CDR2 YNNKEL (reference sequence). J was trimmed by 5 bases and V by 0 bases; bases with no gene match: 6. CDR3 size: 17 residues. The DNA for the CDR3 is TGTGCCAGCAGCCAAGATTGGACAGGGATGGATAATTCACCCCTCCACTTT. Amino acid sequence: CASSQDWTGMDNSPLHF.

This clone was found a few times. V and J are TRBV5-4 and TRBJ1-2; 7 nucleotides match TRBD1. The CDR3 is made up of 12 amino acids. Germline-derived CDR1 and CDR2 are SGHNT and YYREEE (reference sequence). After removal of 3 bases from V and 7 bases from J, the junction contained 3 bases not matched to a gene. CDR3 bases: TGTGCCAGCAGCTACGAGGGGGCTGGCTACACCTTC. This codes for CASSYEGAGYTF. The whole variable domain, filled in from reference TRBV5-4 and TRBJ1-2, reads ETGVTQSPTHLIKTRGQQVTLRCSSQSGHNTVSWYQQALGQGPQFIFQYYREEENGRGNFPPRFSGLQFPNYSSELNVNALELDDSALYLCASSYEGAGYTFGSGTRLTVV.

The CDR3 nucleotides are TGTGCCAGCAGCTTAGTTGGGACTGCCTACGAGCAGTACTTC. As protein: CASSLVGTAYEQYF. The rearrangement joins TRBV7-9 to TRBJ2-7; D is possibly TRBD2 (6 bases). V lost 1 base and J 2 bases, leaving 9 bases between the germline ends. CDR3 length: 14 amino acids. CDR1 SEHNR and CDR2 FQNEAQ come from the germline V gene (reference sequence).

The rearrangement uses TRBV5-1 and TRBJ2-7; 12 bases map to TRBD1. With 5 bases clipped from V and 5 bases from J, the junction kept 11 bases outside the gene matches. Germline CDR1 is SGHRS and CDR2 is YFSETQ. The CDR3 runs 16 residues. CDR3 coding DNA: TGCGCCAGCAGGGCCCAACCGGGACAGGGGGCCAACGAGCAGTACTTC. Its translation is CASRAQPGQGANEQYF.

The V gene is TRBV7-2, the J gene TRBJ2-2; 9 bases are shared with TRBD1. The J segment lost 5 bases and the V segment lost 6 bases, leaving 7 bases of the junction unmatched. The CDR3 is 15 amino acids. The germline V gene has CDR1 SGHTA and CDR2 FQGNSA. CDR3 in DNA: TGTGCCAGCAGTCAGGAGGGGACAGGGACCGGGGAGCTGTTTTTT. Encoded protein: CASSQEGTGTGELFF.

This clone was seen a single time. The V gene is TRBV27, the J gene TRBJ2-5; maybe TRBD2 (5 bases). Trimming took 6 bases from V and 4 from J, leaving 15 bases between them. CDR3 length equals 14 residues. CDR1 is MNHEY and CDR2 is SMNVEV in the germline V gene (reference sequence). CDR3 nucleotide sequence: TGTGCCAGCAGCCGAGGACTGGACGGAGAGACCCAGTACTTC. It specifies CASSRGLDGETQYF.

The genes are TRBV6-5 and TRBJ2-3, with D perhaps matching TRBD2 (6 bases). The V gene's germline CDR1 is MNHEY and CDR2 SVGAGI. The germline V and J ends were trimmed by 2 bases and 0 bases, with 9 bases remaining between them. The CDR3 runs to 15 residues. This chain's CDR3 is CASSYPGGSTDTQYF. CDR3 sequence (DNA): TGTGCCAGCAGTTACCCCGGGGGAAGCACAGATACGCAGTATTTT.

Many counts were recorded for this clone. V usage is TRBV24-1 and J usage is TRBJ1-2, with TRBD1 as a possible D gene (5 bases). The V gene's germline CDR1 is KGHDR and CDR2 SFDVKD. The ends were cut back, 4 bases at V and 6 bases at J, with 14 bases in the middle. The CDR3 consists of 14 residues. The CDR3 DNA reads TGTGCCACCAGTGACCCCGGGGGGACGGATGGCTACACCTTC. Amino acids: CATSDPGGTDGYTF.

This chain links TRBV6-2 or TRBV6-3 with TRBJ2-3; the D gene is possibly TRBD2 (6 bases). V lost 6 bases and J lost 6, with 22 bases in between. The CDR3 loop spans 16 amino acids. Germline-derived CDR1 and CDR2 are MNHEY and SVGEGT. CDR3: CASSPQGGTSGDTQYF. DNA for the CDR3: TGTGCCAGCAGCCCTCAAGGCGGGACGTCGGGGGATACGCAGTATTTT.

This clone has just a few counts. The V and J genes are TRBV10-3 and TRBJ1-1; 11 positions agree with TRBD1. Trimming removed 4 bases from V and 6 bases from J; junction bases left unmatched: 4. Germline V gene data show CDR1 as ENHRY and CDR2 as SYGVKD. The CDR3 runs 14 residues. As DNA, the CDR3 is TGTGCCATCAGTGGCAGGACAGGGGGCTCTGAAGCTTTCTTT. Its protein product is CAISGRTGGSEAFF.

V is TRBV11-2 and J is TRBJ1-3, with 7 bases lining up with TRBD1. Germline assignment: CDR1 SGHAT and CDR2 FQNNGV. The V segment lost 5 bases and the J segment 4 bases; nucleotides outside the gene matches: 2. CDR3 length: 13 residues. CDR3 DNA: TGTGCCAGCAGCGACAGGGCGGGAAACACCATATATTTT. Its translation is CASSDRAGNTIYF.

V is TRBV7-9 and J is TRBJ1-4; no clear D gene. Germline-derived CDR1 and CDR2 are SEHNR and FQNEAQ (reference sequence). CDR3 size: 16 residues. V was shortened by 4 bases and J by 8 bases, with 20 bases between the two germline ends. The CDR3 DNA reads TGTGCCAGCAGCTCGCCCCCCGGGGATGAGGGAGAAAAACTGTTTTTT. As protein: CASSSPPGDEGEKLFF.